The 15 T cell receptor beta chains listed next were all sequenced from one sample in a study of control samples from healthy donors and cancer patients. Here immunoSEQ multiplex PCR was the method, and the copy in TCRdb shows in-frame clones only, minus some. The table records roughly 73,000 clones, 85% to 95% of them present only once. Sequences were obtained from blood. Receptors originate from a woman aged 55 to 70 in good health.

The J gene is TRBJ1-1, the V gene TRBV5-6, with 7 bases fitting TRBD1. CDR1 and CDR2 from the germline V gene are SGHDT and YYEEEE. V gave up 4 bases and J gave up 4 bases; unmatched junction bases: 4. This CDR3 contains 13 residues. The CDR3 loop is CASSKGQLTEAFF. In DNA form, the CDR3 reads TGTGCCAGCAGCAAGGGACAGCTCACTGAAGCTTTCTTT.

This clone appeared a single time. The V gene is TRBV27, the J gene TRBJ1-2; 10 bases are shared with TRBD1. Germline loops: CDR1 MNHEY, CDR2 SMNVEV (reference sequence). The length of the CDR3 is 14 residues. J lost 5 bases, V lost 0 bases, and 0 bases had no gene match. The CDR3: CASSLSGQGYGYTF. The CDR3 region has the DNA TGTGCCAGCAGTTTATCGGGACAGGGGTATGGCTACACCTTC.

The chain couples TRBV10-3 to TRBJ2-7; D is undetermined. The CDR3 is 12 amino acids. CDR1 ENHRY and CDR2 SYGVKD come from the germline V gene. Trimming cost V 11 bases and J 0 bases, with 11 bases left between them. The CDR3 region is CAAQGSSYEQYF. The CDR3 region has the DNA TGTGCCGCTCAAGGCAGCTCCTACGAGCAGTACTTC.

The rearrangement links TRBV7-3 to TRBJ2-5; no firm D call. CDR1 is SGHTA and CDR2 is FQGTGA in the germline V gene. The ends were cut back, 1 base at V and 1 base at J, with 7 bases in the middle. The CDR3 contains 14 residues. In DNA form, the CDR3 reads TGTGCCAGCAGCTTAAACGGCGGCCAAGAGACCCAGTACTTC. It translates to CASSLNGGQETQYF.

The chain joins TRBV5-1 to TRBJ2-5; either TRBD1 or TRBD2 may supply D (6 bases each). The CDR3 contains 15 residues. CDR1 and CDR2 from the germline V gene are SGHRS and YFSETQ. Trimming pared 0 bases from V and 3 bases from J, leaving 12 bases between. The CDR3 nucleotides read TGCGCCAGCAGCTTGGCGACCGGGGGCAAAGAGACCCAGTACTTC. This gives the protein CASSLATGGKETQYF.

This clone appeared a single time. The chain couples TRBV7-8 to TRBJ2-5; D not resolved. The germline V gene encodes CDR1 SGHVS and CDR2 FQNEAQ. CDR3 length equals 14 residues. Trimming took 0 bases from V and 5 from J, leaving 10 bases between them. The DNA for the CDR3 is TGTGCCAGCAGCTTAGCGGGATATGAGGAGACCCAGTACTTC. It specifies CASSLAGYEETQYF.

This chain uses TRBV6-5 with TRBJ1-2; D possibly corresponds to TRBD1 (5 bases). From germline, CDR1 is MNHEY and CDR2 SVGAGI. There are 12 residues in the CDR3. V was cut by 8 bases and J by 0 bases, with 7 bases left in between. This CDR3 reads CASATANYGYTF. For the CDR3, the DNA is TGTGCCAGCGCGACAGCTAACTATGGCTACACCTTC.

The rearrangement uses TRBV29-1 and TRBJ1-1, with a tentative D call TRBD1 (5 bases). The CDR3 spans 10 residues. The germline CDR1 and CDR2 sequences are SQVTM and ANQGSEA. The V end was cut by 7 bases, the J end by 5 bases, with 8 bases between. CDR3 sequence (DNA): TGCAGCGCAGGGTGGACTGAAGCTTTCTTT. Protein sequence: CSAGWTEAFF.

The rearrangement joins TRBV4-3 to TRBJ2-1, with D possibly TRBD2 on 6 matching bases. The germline V and J ends were trimmed by 1 base and 4 bases, with 23 bases remaining between them. Germline-derived CDR1 and CDR2 are LGHNA and YSLEER. This CDR3 comprises 19 residues. This chain's CDR3 is CASSQGPLGFGGAYNEQFF. Here the CDR3 DNA reads TGCGCCAGCAGCCAAGGTCCTCTCGGTTTCGGGGGAGCGTACAATGAGCAGTTCTTC.

The chain employs TRBV6-1 and TRBJ2-4; D remains ambiguous. CDR3 length equals 15 residues. CDR1 MNHNS and CDR2 SASEGT come from the germline V gene. V lost 2 bases to trimming and J lost 8 bases, with 16 bases between them. The CDR3 spells CASSEPLRNFYIQYF. CDR3 in DNA: TGTGCCAGCAGTGAACCCCTGAGAAATTTTTACATTCAGTACTTC.

The rearrangement joins TRBV18 to TRBJ2-5; D is possibly TRBD1 (5 bases). The CDR3 spans 15 residues. V was pared by 6 bases and J by 0 bases, with 14 bases between. Germline assignment: CDR1 KGHSH and CDR2 LQKENI. DNA for the CDR3: TGTGCCAGCTCCCGGCTACAGGAAAACCAAGAGACCCAGTACTTC. Amino acids: CASSRLQENQETQYF.

The chain is built from TRBV5-4 and TRBJ2-7, with D perhaps TRBD2 (5 bases). With 4 bases removed from V and 6 bases from J, the gap between germline ends came to 20 bases. The CDR3 runs 15 residues. Germline values: CDR1 SGHNT, CDR2 YYREEE (reference sequence). This CDR3 reads CASSQDSFGLFEQYF. CDR3 DNA sequence: TGTGCCAGCAGCCAGGACTCTTTCGGCTTATTCGAGCAGTACTTC.

V and J are TRBV6-1 and TRBJ1-2, with a weak D call TRBD1 (5 bases). The V and J ends lost 0 bases and 3 bases respectively, with 20 bases between them. Germline CDR1 and CDR2: MNHNS and SASEGT. The CDR3 runs 18 residues. CDR3 nucleotides: TGTGCCAGCAGTGAAGCCTGGCAGGGCCCGAGTCTGGACTATGGCTACACCTTC. Encoded protein: CASSEAWQGPSLDYGYTF.

The chain employs TRBV27 and TRBJ1-2; no definite D call. The CDR3 has 11 amino acids. The germline CDR1 and CDR2 sequences are MNHEY and SMNVEV (reference sequence). The V end lost 10 bases, the J end lost 4 bases, and 10 bases lay between the germline ends. CDR3: CATWSFYGYTF. The CDR3 bases are TGTGCCACCTGGTCCTTCTATGGCTACACCTTC.

The V call is TRBV19, the J call TRBJ1-5; 7 bases fit TRBD1. The CDR3 length is 15 residues. Germline V gene sequence: CDR1 LNHDA, CDR2 SQIVND (reference sequence). Trimming took 2 bases from V and 10 from J; bases not matched to a gene: 11. CDR3 sequence: CASSINRQGFRPQHF. As DNA, the CDR3 is TGTGCCAGTAGTATAAATCGACAGGGCTTCCGCCCCCAGCATTTT.